The present entry profiles one TCR beta chain with its context. Its antigen is as yet unknown. The data belong to a study of shared clonotypes between healthy human individuals. General study results and limits: Generation probability values for non-shared clonotypes were lower than those for clonotypes shared by all four donors. Since donors were few, the genetic and exposure-history diversity represented was limited.

Here immunoSEQ multiplex PCR was the method, and the copy in TCRdb shows in-frame clones only, minus some. The sample has more than 1.2 million clones, just under 99% seen once; the top ten hold about 0.34%. Germline loops: CDR1 MGHRA, CDR2 YSYEKL. V was pared by 2 bases and J by 7 bases, with 14 bases of the junction left unmatched. CDR3 length: 16 amino acids. The sequencing input was naive CD4+ T cells sorted from blood. This sample's subset: CD45RA+ positively selected. The chain couples TRBV4-1 to TRBJ2-7; TRBD1 agrees at 7 bases. This TCR derives from a man in his thirties or forties in good health. As DNA, the CDR3 is TGCGCCAGCAGCCAATTGAGGGGGCAGGCCAACGCGGAGCAGTACTTC. Its protein product is CASSQLRGQANAEQYF.